The 18 T cell receptor beta chains below come from one sample, sequenced in a study of T cells after yellow fever vaccination. TCRdb passed the 5' RACE reads through MiXCR, listing each CDR3 protein once. The sample shows 600,000 to 750,000 distinct CDR3 sequences, over 9% of them seen only once. Sample: PBMCs, taken on the day of the yellow fever booster vaccination. All receptors come from a man aged 25-45 years who received the YFV17D yellow fever vaccine.

This clonotype was seen only a few times. The V and J genes are TRBV9 and TRBJ2-5, with TRBD1 matching 9 bases. CDR1 and CDR2 from the germline V gene are SGDLS and YYNGEE. The V segment lost 0 bases and the J segment 4 bases; nucleotides outside the gene matches: 4. The CDR3 is 15 residues long. The CDR3 is CASSVAPGQGETQYF. The CDR3, as DNA: TGTGCCAGCAGCGTAGCCCCGGGACAGGGAGAGACCCAGTACTTC.

The chain employs TRBV6-1 and TRBJ1-2, with D perhaps TRBD1 (6 bases). V lost 5 bases, J lost 6 bases, and 25 bases lay in between. The CDR3 is made up of 17 amino acids. Germline CDR1 reads MNHNS; CDR2 reads SASEGT. CDR3 protein: CASSMGFRGGAHHGYTF. For the CDR3, the DNA is TGTGCCAGCAGTATGGGATTTCGTGGGGGGGCACACCATGGCTACACCTTC.

The rearrangement joins TRBV20-1 to TRBJ2-4; maybe TRBD1 (5 bases). V lost 5 bases and J 0 bases, leaving 20 bases between the germline ends. This CDR3 contains 17 residues. In germline, CDR1 is DFQATT, CDR2 SNEGSKA (reference sequence). CDR3 in DNA: TGCAGTGCTGGGGCGCCTCATCAAGCCCTAGCCAAAAACATTCAGTACTTC. Residues: CSAGAPHQALAKNIQYF.

The rearrangement links TRBV20-1 to TRBJ2-7; 8 bases are a match to TRBD2. The CDR3 is 17 amino acids. Germline V CDR1 and CDR2: DFQATT, SNEGSKA (reference sequence). V was pared by 4 bases and J by 4 bases, with 18 bases of the junction left unmatched. The CDR3 spells CSATSQVAGTRWYEQYF. The CDR3 DNA reads TGCAGTGCTACATCCCAGGTAGCGGGAACCCGCTGGTACGAGCAGTACTTC.

The chain carries TRBV7-9 and TRBJ2-7; 9 bases fit TRBD2. There are 15 residues in the CDR3. The V gene's germline CDR1 is SEHNR and CDR2 FQNEAQ (reference sequence). Losses at the gene ends were 5 bases for V and 5 bases for J; bases not matched to a gene: 10. The CDR3 DNA is TGTGCCAGCAGCACTACCGGGACTAGCCTAGACGAGCAGTACTTC. Protein product: CASSTTGTSLDEQYF.

The chain links TRBV6-2 or TRBV6-3 to TRBJ2-7; tentative D call: TRBD1 (6 bases). V was trimmed by 6 bases and J by 3 bases, leaving 9 bases between them. CDR3 length: 12 residues. CDR1 is MNHEY and CDR2 is SVGEGT in the germline V gene. For the CDR3, the DNA is TGTGCCAGCAGAGGGGGATACTACGAGCAGTACTTC. Translation: CASRGGYYEQYF.

This clonotype occurred a few times. CDR3 sequence reads: CASRPIDRGPETQYF. The CDR3 DNA follows: TGTGCCAGCAGACCGATCGACAGGGGGCCGGAGACCCAGTACTTC. The chain uses TRBV6-1 and TRBJ2-5, with 10 bases lining up with TRBD1. Trimming removed 6 bases from V and 5 bases from J; junction bases left unmatched: 9. Germline CDR1 MNHNS, CDR2 SASEGT. CDR3 size: 15 residues.

Ten or more counts support this clonotype. V gene TRBV6-5 combines with J gene TRBJ1-6; D perhaps matches TRBD1 (5 bases). This CDR3 spans 14 amino acids. V gave up 5 bases and J gave up 9 bases, with 14 bases separating them. Germline V lookup: CDR1 MNHEY, CDR2 SVGAGI. As DNA, the CDR3 is TGTGCCAGCAGTCGGGACCGTCTTGGTTCACCCCTCCACTTT. It translates to CASSRDRLGSPLHF.

In its sample, this clonotype was seen many times. The chain combines TRBV7-9 with TRBJ2-5; 8 bases match TRBD1. CDR1 is SEHNR and CDR2 is FQNEAQ in the germline V gene (reference sequence). V shed 5 bases, J shed 3 bases, and the junction held 8 bases outside the gene matches. The CDR3 is made up of 15 amino acids. CDR3 sequence (DNA): TGTGCCAGCAGCGTAAACCGGGACAGGAAAGAGACCCAGTACTTC. This encodes CASSVNRDRKETQYF.

In its sample, this clonotype was seen a few times. The V call is TRBV7-8, the J call TRBJ2-5, with D possibly matching TRBD1 (5 bases). V was clipped by 6 bases and J by 3 bases, with 20 bases between them. The germline gives CDR1 SGHVS, CDR2 FQNEAQ. The CDR3 has 16 amino acids. CDR3 DNA sequence: TGTGCCAGCAGGGACGTAGTTGCAGGGTGGGAAGAGACCCAGTACTTC. Its translation: CASRDVVAGWEETQYF.

V gene TRBV7-2 combines with J gene TRBJ2-7; TRBD2 might be the D (6 bases). The CDR3 has 14 amino acids. Germline CDR1 reads SGHTA; CDR2 reads FQGNSA. V shed 5 bases and J shed 0 bases, with 11 bases lying between them. This CDR3 is CASSQLADSYEQYF. The CDR3 region has the DNA TGTGCCAGCAGCCAACTAGCCGACTCCTACGAGCAGTACTTC.

This rearrangement joins TRBV7-9 to TRBJ2-1; the match to TRBD2 covers 7 bases. CDR1 and CDR2 (germline): SEHNR, FQNEAQ (reference sequence). V dropped 11 bases and J dropped 10; count of bases not matched to a gene: 14. CDR3 length: 13 amino acids. CDR3 bases: TGTGCCCCTACGCGGCGGGAGAAGGGAGAGCAGTTCTTC. Its translation is CAPTRREKGEQFF.

The V and J genes are TRBV2 and TRBJ1-1; possible D gene TRBD1, 5 bases. V was cut by 6 bases and J by 5 bases, with 13 bases left in between. The CDR3 contains 13 residues. The germline gives CDR1 SNHLY, CDR2 FYNNEI. The chain's CDR3 is CASRRDDKTEAFF. CDR3 in DNA: TGTGCCAGCAGAAGGGACGACAAAACTGAAGCTTTCTTT.

V is TRBV7-2 and J is TRBJ1-5, with no clear D. Trimming removed 2 bases from V and 7 bases from J, with 15 bases in between. Germline values: CDR1 SGHTA, CDR2 FQGNSA. The length of the CDR3 is 15 residues. Written as DNA, the CDR3 is TGTGCCAGCAGCTTATGGCTTGCGGGGAAACAGCCCCAGCATTTT. Protein product: CASSLWLAGKQPQHF.

Only a few counts were recorded for this clonotype. This chain links TRBV19 with TRBJ2-2; possible D gene TRBD1, 5 bases. The CDR3 loop spans 15 amino acids. Looked up from germline, CDR1 is LNHDA and CDR2 is SQIVND (reference sequence). V shed 7 bases and J shed 4 bases, with 16 bases lying between them. The CDR3 loop reads CASTIGQGSTGELFF. The CDR3 bases are TGTGCCAGTACCATTGGGCAGGGATCCACCGGGGAGCTGTTTTTT.

This clonotype was seen a handful of times. The rearrangement uses TRBV15 and TRBJ2-5; D might be TRBD2 (6 bases). CDR1 is LNHNV, CDR2 YYDKDF, per germline (reference sequence). V dropped 3 bases and J dropped 2 bases, with 13 bases sitting between them. This CDR3 comprises 15 residues. The chain's CDR3 is CATSRGWGGQETQYF. In DNA form, the CDR3 reads TGTGCCACCAGCAGGGGTTGGGGAGGTCAAGAGACCCAGTACTTC.

The chain has TRBV12-3 or TRBV12-4 and TRBJ1-1; D remains ambiguous. V lost 0 bases and J 2 bases, leaving 7 bases between the germline ends. The CDR3 sequence is 14 residues long. CDR3 DNA: TGTGCCAGCAGTTTAGCGCTCAGTAACACTGAAGCTTTCTTT. Translated: CASSLALSNTEAFF.

The table lists this clonotype with many counts. The rearrangement joins TRBV5-1 to TRBJ1-5; D is unresolved. Germline CDR1 and CDR2: SGHRS and YFSETQ. This CDR3 region has 13 residues. Trimming stripped 0 bases from V and 4 bases from J, with 5 bases between. CDR3 residues: CASSLDINQPQHF. In DNA, the CDR3 is TGCGCCAGCAGCTTGGACATTAATCAGCCCCAGCATTTT.